This T cell receptor (beta chain) was sequenced for a study of control samples from healthy donors and cancer patients. Per the germline V gene, CDR1 is MDHEN and CDR2 is SYDVKM. Trimming took 1 base from V and 1 from J; bases not matched to a gene: 9. The CDR3 is made up of 17 amino acids. TCRdb's table, derived via immunoSEQ multiplex PCR, lists solely in-frame clones and lacks some. The table shows about 150,000 clones, with roughly 94% occurring only once. The material sequenced was blood. This TCR came from a middle-aged man in good health. The gene calls are TRBV28 and TRBJ1-1; 7 bases match TRBD1. CDR3 sequence reads: CASSLYALRTGNTEAFF. The CDR3 DNA follows: TGTGCCAGCAGTTTATATGCCCTCCGGACAGGGAACACTGAAGCTTTCTTT.